This TCR beta chain was sequenced during a study of T cells in localized non-small cell lung cancer (dated by TCRdb to 2018 to 2020). Some background on the complete study: Comparing tumors with uninvolved tumor-adjacent lungs, the study looked at the T cell repertoires of fewer than 250 patients with early-stage NSCLC. The cohort comprised roughly 240 treatment-naïve NSCLC patients with resected, localized lung tumors. The mean age of the NSCLC patients was less than 70 years, with 120 to 150 men and 100 to 110 women. The paper as a whole reports these results and caveats: A median of 57 of the top 100 tumor clones were detected in paired uninvolved adjacent lung, and 28 of these tumor clones were also found among the top 100 clones of the paired uninvolved adjacent lung. Higher T cell density in blood was associated with longer overall survival, whereas higher clonality in adjacent lung was associated with shorter survival. Uninvolved tumor-adjacent lung showed the highest T cell clonality, higher than tumor, which suggests more focused antigenic responses in the uninvolved tumor-adjacent lung. Because of the exploratory design, TCR variables were selected using unadjusted p-values without false-discovery rate correction. Because multi-region sequencing of the tumors was not done, intratumor heterogeneity could not be ruled out.

Uninvolved adjacent lung was taken at least 2 cm from the tumor margin and confirmed free of atypia by two independent pathologists. At diagnosis, peripheral blood, uninvolved tumor-adjacent lung and tumor were collected and were preserved as a mix of fresh-frozen and FFPE material. Including the terminal cysteine and phenylalanine, the CDR3 comprises 13 residues. Kept here is only the CDR3 DNA, which spans 39 bases and is read in frame from base 1. The junction shows trimming of 4 bases on V and 4 bases on J, plus 10 bases between the germline ends. The germline V gene encodes CDR1 SNHLY and CDR2 FYNNEI. As concerns this clone: The specificity of this receptor is unknown. Base qualities are not recorded, but no much larger clone differs from it by a single base.

TCR beta CDR3 regions were sequenced from DNA using the immunoSEQ Assay. Processing in the source paper ran as follows. T cell density was computed as TCR beta template counts normalized to usable DNA estimated by amplifying housekeeping genes. Richness was estimated with the preseqR package, extrapolating to 400,000 templates for PBMC samples and 120,000 templates for tissue samples. Clonality was defined by subtracting Pielou's evenness from one. Tissue-enriched TCRs were identified by differential abundance testing using productive amino-acid clonotypes, minimum total count 5 and alpha 0.1. The Jaccard Index and the Morisita Overlap Index were used to measure how much the repertoires overlapped between compartments. GLIPH clustered TCR beta CDR3s with public tetramer-defined viral CDR3s; viral motifs required at least three viral sequences plus V-gene enrichment. The immuneACCESS repertoire file appears here via TCRdb, limited to in-frame rearrangements. These files lack a portion of the clones; in checked studies, under half of the deficit traces to unresolved V genes, and the cause of the others is not known. The V and J calls and clone size come from that table; D and trimming were worked out from the DNA. This sample is represented by roughly 2,700 clones; roughly 30% of them were singletons. The top ten clones comprise roughly 20% of the sample.

The chain was built from TRBV2 and TRBJ1-2; the D gene is unclear. The sequenced sample was normal lung tissue next to the tumor, obtained before any cancer treatment. This clonotype was obtained from a female donor at least 60 years old with stage I squamous cell lung carcinoma. The CDR3 region has the sequence CASSGGGSYGYTF. DNA sequence: TGTGCCAGCAGTGGCGGCGGGAGCTATGGCTACACCTTC.